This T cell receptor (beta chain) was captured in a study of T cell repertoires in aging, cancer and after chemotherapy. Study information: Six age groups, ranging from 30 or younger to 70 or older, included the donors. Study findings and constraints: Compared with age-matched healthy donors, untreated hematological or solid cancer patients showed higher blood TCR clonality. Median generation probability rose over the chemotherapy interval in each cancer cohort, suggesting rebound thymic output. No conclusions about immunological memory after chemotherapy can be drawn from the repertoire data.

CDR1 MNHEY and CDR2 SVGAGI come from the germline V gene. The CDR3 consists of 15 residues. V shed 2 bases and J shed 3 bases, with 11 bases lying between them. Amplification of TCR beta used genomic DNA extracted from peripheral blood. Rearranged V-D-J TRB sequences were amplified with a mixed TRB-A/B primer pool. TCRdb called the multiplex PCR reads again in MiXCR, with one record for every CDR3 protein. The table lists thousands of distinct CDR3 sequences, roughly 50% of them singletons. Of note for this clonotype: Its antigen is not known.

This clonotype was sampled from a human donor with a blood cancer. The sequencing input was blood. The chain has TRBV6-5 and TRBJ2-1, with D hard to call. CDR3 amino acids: CASSYRRSNYNEQFF. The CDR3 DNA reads TGTGCCAGCAGTTACCGTCGTAGTAACTACAATGAGCAGTTCTTC.